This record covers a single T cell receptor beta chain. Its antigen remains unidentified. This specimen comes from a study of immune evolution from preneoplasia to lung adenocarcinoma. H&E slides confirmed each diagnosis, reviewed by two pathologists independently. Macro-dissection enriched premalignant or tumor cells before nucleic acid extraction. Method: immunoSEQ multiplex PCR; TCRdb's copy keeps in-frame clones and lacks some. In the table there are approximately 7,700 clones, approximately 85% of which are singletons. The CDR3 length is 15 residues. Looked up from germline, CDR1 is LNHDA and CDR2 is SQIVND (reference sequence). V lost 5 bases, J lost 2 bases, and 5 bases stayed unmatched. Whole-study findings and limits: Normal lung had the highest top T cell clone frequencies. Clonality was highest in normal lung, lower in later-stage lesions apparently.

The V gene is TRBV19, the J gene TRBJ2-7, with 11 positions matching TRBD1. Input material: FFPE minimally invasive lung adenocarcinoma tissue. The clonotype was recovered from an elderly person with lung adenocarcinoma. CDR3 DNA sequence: TGTGCCAGTAGTGGGAGGGGACAGGGGGCCTACGAGCAGTACTTC. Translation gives CASSGRGQGAYEQYF.